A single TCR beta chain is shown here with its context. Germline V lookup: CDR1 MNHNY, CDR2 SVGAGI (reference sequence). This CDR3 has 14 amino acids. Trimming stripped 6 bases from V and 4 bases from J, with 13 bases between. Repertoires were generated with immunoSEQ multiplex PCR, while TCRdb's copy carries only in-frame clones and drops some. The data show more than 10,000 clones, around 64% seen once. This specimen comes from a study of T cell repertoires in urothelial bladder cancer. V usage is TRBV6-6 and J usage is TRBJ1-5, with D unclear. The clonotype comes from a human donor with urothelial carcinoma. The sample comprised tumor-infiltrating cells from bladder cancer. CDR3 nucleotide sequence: TGTGCCAGCAGGGTAAGGACGGTTAATCAGCCCCAGCATTTT. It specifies CASRVRTVNQPQHF.